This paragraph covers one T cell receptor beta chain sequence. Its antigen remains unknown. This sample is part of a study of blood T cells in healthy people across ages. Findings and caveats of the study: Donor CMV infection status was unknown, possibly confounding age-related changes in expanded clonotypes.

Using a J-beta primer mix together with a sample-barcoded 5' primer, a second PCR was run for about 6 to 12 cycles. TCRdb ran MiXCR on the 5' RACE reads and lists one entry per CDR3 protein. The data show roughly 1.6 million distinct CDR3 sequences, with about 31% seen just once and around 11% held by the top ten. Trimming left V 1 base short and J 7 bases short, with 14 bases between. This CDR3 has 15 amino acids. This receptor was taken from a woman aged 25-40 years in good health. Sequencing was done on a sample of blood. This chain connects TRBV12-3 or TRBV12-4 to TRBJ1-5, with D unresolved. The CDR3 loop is CASSLGGMVGQPQHF. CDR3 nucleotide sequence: TGTGCCAGCAGTTTAGGGGGAATGGTTGGGCAGCCCCAGCATTTT.